This T cell receptor (beta chain) stems from a study of Ad26.COV2.S vaccination and SARS-CoV-2 variants. Study background: Dosing was one shot or two shots 56 days apart. Overall study results and limits: Those who received vaccine or placebo ended up with similar non-spike TCR breadth. Total T cell responses may have been underestimated by the TCR breadth and depth analyses.

Profiled with immunoSEQ multiplex PCR; TCRdb holds only in-frame clones, not every one. The sample has about 380,000 clones; 80% to 90% are singletons. This CDR3 has 12 amino acids. Germline-derived CDR1 and CDR2 are SEHNR and FQNEAQ (reference sequence). The V and J ends lost 8 bases and 3 bases respectively, with 11 bases between them. The treatment was: some 20 received Ad26.COV2.S at low or high dose, single or two shots; several received placebo; per-sample allocation not given. Vaccine and placebo recipients were sampled on day 63 after the first injection. Boston provided a donor who was an adult aged 18-55 years. On this clone itself: What it binds is not known.

The V and J genes are TRBV7-9 and TRBJ2-7; weak D call: TRBD2 (6 bases). Here the sequenced sample was peripheral blood, taken in a trial of Ad26.COV2.S vaccine versus placebo. The sequence derives from a person between 18 and 59 years old who received the Ad26.COV2.S COVID-19 vaccine or a placebo. In DNA, the CDR3 is TGTGCCAGCGGGCGGGGCAACTACGAGCAGTACTTC. Translation gives CASGRGNYEQYF.